In its sample, the clone carrying this T cell receptor (beta chain) was seen once. Its specificity is not known. Germline V gene lookup returns CDR1 LGHNT and CDR2 FRNRAP. The CDR3 has 18 amino acids. V shed 6 bases, J shed 5 bases, and the junction held 21 bases outside the gene matches. Sequencing was performed with immunoSEQ multiplex PCR; in TCRdb, only in-frame clones are kept and a portion is missing. The sample carries about 39,000 clones, 75% to 90% recorded once. This entry is derived from a study of a mutant IDH1 vaccine in newly diagnosed glioma. Described time point: week 11, during vaccination. Doses comprised 300 ug of mutant IDH1 20-mer peptide each, plus topical imiquimod.

Sequenced here: peripheral blood mononuclear cells (PBMCs), sampled from a glioma patient whose treatment included an IDH1 peptide vaccine. This receptor was identified in a woman aged 25 to 39 with glioma. Some clones in this sample may be carry-over from other donors' samples. The rearrangement links TRBV12-5 to TRBJ1-2, with 7 bases identical to TRBD1. CDR3 amino acids: CASGPAPTGSILGYGYTF. The CDR3 bases are TGTGCTAGTGGCCCCGCCCCGACAGGGTCCATCTTAGGATATGGCTACACCTTC. The full variable domain, its missing parts supplied by reference TRBV12-5 and TRBJ1-2, is DARVTQTPRHKVTEMGQEVTMRCQPILGHNTVFWYRQTMMQGLELLAYFRNRAPLDDSGMPKDRFSAEMPDATLATLKIQPSEPRDSAVYFCASGPAPTGSILGYGYTFGSGTRLTVV.